This T cell receptor beta chain is drawn from a study of T-cell reconstitution after alpha-beta-depleted transplantation in children. The CDR3 has 16 amino acids. Germline loops: CDR1 GTSNPN, CDR2 SVGIG (reference sequence). With 1 base clipped from V and 12 bases from J, the junction kept 12 bases outside the gene matches. Remarks on this clonotype: The target antigen is unknown.

Notes on the study in general: There were some patients whose high TCRbeta diversity at day 60 came from surviving recipient T cells and thymic progenitors. Several hundred graft clones that had expanded were reportedly the source of alpha-beta T cells about two months after transplant.

The TCRbeta library incorporated unique molecular identifiers. TCRdb reanalysed the PCR reads using MiXCR and keeps one entry per CDR3 protein. Of fewer than 750,000 distinct CDR3 sequences in the sample, under 25% were seen once. The TCR originated in a boy under two years old who had a stem cell transplant for acute myeloid leukemia, so the T cells may come from the graft donor. Sequencing was performed on PBMCs, mostly from graft donor cells, taken 360 days after TCRalphabeta/CD19-depleted stem cell transplant. This rearrangement joins TRBV30 to TRBJ2-1; TRBD2 matches 13 bases. This chain's CDR3 is CAWSGLLLAGGPMQFF. The DNA of the CDR3 is TGTGCCTGGAGTGGCCTCCTACTAGCGGGGGGGCCGATGCAGTTCTTC.